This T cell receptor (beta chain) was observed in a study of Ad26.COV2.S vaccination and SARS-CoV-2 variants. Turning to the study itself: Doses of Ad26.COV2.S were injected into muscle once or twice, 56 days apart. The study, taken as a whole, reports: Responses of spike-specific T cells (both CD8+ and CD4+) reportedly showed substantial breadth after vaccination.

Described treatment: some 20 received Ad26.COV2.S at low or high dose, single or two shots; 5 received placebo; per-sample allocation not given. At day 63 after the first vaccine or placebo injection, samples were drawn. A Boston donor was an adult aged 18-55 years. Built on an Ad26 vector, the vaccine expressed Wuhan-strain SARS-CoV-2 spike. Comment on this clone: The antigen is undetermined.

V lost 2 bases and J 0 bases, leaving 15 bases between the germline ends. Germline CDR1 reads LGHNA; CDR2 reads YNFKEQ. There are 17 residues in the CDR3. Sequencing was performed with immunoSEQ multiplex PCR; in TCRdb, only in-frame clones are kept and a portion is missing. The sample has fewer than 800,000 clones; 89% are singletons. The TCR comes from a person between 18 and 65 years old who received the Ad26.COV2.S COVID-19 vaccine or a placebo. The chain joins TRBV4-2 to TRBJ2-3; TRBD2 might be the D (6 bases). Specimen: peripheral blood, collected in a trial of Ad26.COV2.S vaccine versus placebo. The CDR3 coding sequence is TGTGCCAGCAGCCAACCTAGAGGGACTGTTAGCACAGATACGCAGTATTTT. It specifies CASSQPRGTVSTDTQYF.